The subject of this entry is one TCR beta chain. This clone has only a few counts. What antigen it recognizes has not been identified. Within one base of it there is no much larger clone, and no base qualities were kept. The sample originates from a study of T cell responses to AZD1222 COVID-19 vaccine (dated by TCRdb to the early 2020s). At the level of the whole study: Because spike-specific TCR depth and breadth did not differ between the two schedules, AZD1222 recipients who got a second dose at roughly 4 weeks were pooled with those who got a second dose at roughly 12 weeks. A total of 230 to 250 trial participants underwent TCR sequencing, of whom 200 to 220 received two doses of AZD1222 and 26 received two doses of the MenACWY control vaccine. Trial participants were enrolled by age into subgroups of 18-55, 56-69 and 70-plus years, and roughly 150, 30 and 60 TCR-sequenced participants, respectively, were included in these subgroups.

The CDR3 regions of human TCRbeta chains were analyzed by immunosequencing. Regarding the original processing steps: Repertoire TCRs were checked for matches against a reference library of SARS-CoV-2-specific TCRs that had been generated using the MIRA antigen-specificity platform. Breadth was defined as the fraction of unique TCRs that were SARS-CoV-2-associated, and depth was defined as the fraction of total T cells that were SARS-CoV-2-associated. Each spike-specific TCR was assigned to its reactive spike region and to a CD4 or CD8 class using the MIRA data. Log10-transformed breadth and depth values were compared by one-way ANOVA with Sidak's multiple comparisons tests. TCRdb re-hosts the immuneACCESS table, in-frame sequences only. Its copies lack some clones; in the studies checked, an unresolved V gene accounts for under half of them, and the cause for the rest is not known. D and trimming come from the DNA, and the V and J calls and clone size come from that table. The table for this sample lists about 97,000 clones; more than 70% of them were counted only once. The ten largest clones take up 2.8% of the sample.

What this sample's time point label stands for: baseline before first vaccination. Samples from vaccinated people were obtained from the UK trials COV001 and COV002, which included a single-blind randomized controlled phase 2/3 trial of AZD1222 (ChAdOx1 nCoV-19) in healthy adults. Trial participant PBMC samples were collected at day 0 and day 28 after the second dose for TCRbeta chain sequencing. What the authors observed across the whole study: In the small 56-69-year group, the increase in depth fell short of significance, most likely because of low power. Conclusions about previously exposed vaccinees were limited because only six AZD1222 recipients were SARS-CoV-2 seropositive at baseline. Most participants were white British and females outnumbered males, and the authors suggested that clonal diversity may have been underestimated. CD4 TCRs associated with the vaccine covered the entire spike protein, and the dominant responses were in regions 160-218 and 743-854. After two AZD1222 doses, both the breadth and the depth of spike-specific TCRs were significantly higher than at day 0 and than in MenACWY recipients. Epitopes outside the regions mutated in the B.1.351 and B.1.1.7 variants were reportedly recognized by nearly half of the unique spike-specific TCRs. Because no day 14 peak-response samples were available, repertoires were characterized only after the peak T cell response.

The input for sequencing was peripheral blood, taken on day 0 of AZD1222 vaccination. The receptor was isolated from an adult in good health.

The nucleotides are TGTGCCAGCAGCTTTCAGGTGAACACTGAAGCTTTCTTT. Its protein is CASSFQVNTEAFF. This chain is built from TRBV11-3 and TRBJ1-1; the D gene identity is not certain. Per the germline V gene, SGHNT is the CDR1 and YENEEA is the CDR2. The CDR3, from cysteine to phenylalanine, totals 13 residues. The read is trimmed to its CDR3 DNA, 39 bases read in frame from base 1. Trimming costs V 3 bases and J 0 bases, and their ends lie 5 bases apart. Beyond the CDR3, the reference TRBV11-3 and TRBJ1-1 genes provide the residues; the full variable domain reads: EAGVVQSPRYKIIEKKQPVAFWCNPISGHNTLYWYLQNLGQGPELLIRYENEEAVDDSQLPKDRFSAERLKGVDSTLKIQPAELGDSAVYLCASSFQVNTEAFFGQGTRLTVV.